These 9 T cell receptor beta chains originate from one sample sequenced in a study of CD8 T cells in Susac syndrome. Reverse transcription used about 0.45 to 1 ug RNA and random hexamers. Each CDR3 protein is one row after TCRdb ran MiXCR on the immunoSEQ multiplex PCR reads. The data contain approximately 230,000 distinct CDR3 sequences, around 95% of them seen just once; the ten biggest clones take up around 0.072%. Sequencing was performed on CD4+ T cells from PBMCs. Source of these receptors: a human donor with multiple sclerosis.

This chain links TRBV29-1 with TRBJ1-1; no firm D call. Trimming pared 6 bases from V and 1 base from J, leaving 9 bases between. CDR1 is SQVTM and CDR2 is ANQGSEA in the germline V gene. The CDR3 extends over 12 amino acids. CDR3 nucleotide sequence: TGCAGCGTGGGCAGGCAGAACACTGAAGCTTTCTTT. Translated: CSVGRQNTEAFF. The full variable domain, in which reference TRBV29-1 and TRBJ1-1 provide the parts outside the CDR3, is SAVISQKPSRDICQRGTSLTIQCQVDSQVTMMFWYRQQPGQSLTLIATANQGSEATYESGFVIDKFPISRPNLTFSTLTVSNMSPEDSSIYLCSVGRQNTEAFFGQGTRLTVV.

The CDR3 here is CASSPAGNTEAFF. In DNA, the CDR3 is TGTGCCAGCTCACCAGCGGGGAACACTGAAGCTTTCTTT. The V call is TRBV18, the J call TRBJ1-1; no definite D call. This CDR3 contains 13 residues. Germline assignment: CDR1 KGHSH and CDR2 LQKENI. V was pared by 2 bases and J by 1 base, with 5 bases between.

The rearrangement joins TRBV18 to TRBJ2-1; 9 bases agree with TRBD2. The CDR3 sequence is 16 residues long. The germline CDR1 and CDR2 sequences are KGHSH and LQKENI. V was clipped by 2 bases and J by 7 bases; unmatched bases: 9. This chain's CDR3 is CASSPRSSAGGNEQFF. DNA for the CDR3: TGTGCCAGCTCACCAAGATCCTCGGCGGGGGGGAATGAGCAGTTCTTC.

The rearrangement joins TRBV3-1 to TRBJ2-7; D tentatively fits TRBD1 or TRBD2 (5 bases each). The CDR3 runs 12 residues. CDR1 is LGHDT, CDR2 YNNKEL, per germline (reference sequence). Trimming cost V 6 bases and J 3 bases, with 9 bases left between them. CDR3 sequence: CASRGDGYEQYV. The CDR3 DNA is TGTGCCAGCAGGGGGGACGGCTACGAGCAGTACGTC.

The J gene is TRBJ2-3, the V gene TRBV7-2; 9 bases map to TRBD2. CDR1 and CDR2 (germline): SGHTA, FQGNSA. The J segment lost 5 bases and the V segment lost 1 base, leaving 4 bases of the junction unmatched. CDR3 length: 15 residues. The CDR3 here is CASSLGAGGLDTQYF. CDR3 DNA: TGTGCCAGCAGCTTAGGTGCGGGGGGGCTAGATACGCAGTATTTT.

The chain carries TRBV11-2 and TRBJ2-7; no clear D. The CDR3 totals 13 residues. The V end was cut by 1 base, the J end by 9 bases, with 13 bases between. CDR1 and CDR2 from the germline V gene are SGHAT and FQNNGV. As DNA, the CDR3 is TGTGCCAGCAGCTTAGTAACCGGTCGTGGGCAGTACGTC. Translation: CASSLVTGRGQYV.

This clonotype was recorded a few times. The chain uses TRBV20-1 and TRBJ2-1, with 10 nucleotides matching TRBD1. The CDR3 spans 14 residues. Trimming took 6 bases from V and 2 from J; bases not matched to a gene: 4. CDR1 is DFQATT and CDR2 is SNEGSKA in the germline V gene (reference sequence). The chain's CDR3 is CSAPGQGAYNEQFF. In DNA, the CDR3 is TGCAGTGCACCCGGACAGGGGGCCTACAATGAGCAGTTCTTC.

This sequence joins TRBV27 and TRBJ2-4; TRBD1 matches at 7 bases. The germline CDR1 and CDR2 sequences are MNHEY and SMNVEV (reference sequence). The CDR3 covers 13 residues. V dropped 4 bases and J dropped 8; count of bases not matched to a gene: 5. In nucleotides, the CDR3 is TGTGCCAGCAGTTCGACAGGGCCAGACATTCAGTACTTC. This gives the protein CASSSTGPDIQYF.

This chain links TRBV12-3 or TRBV12-4 with TRBJ1-4; a weak D match, TRBD1 (5 bases). The CDR3 spans 14 residues. Trimming took 6 bases from V and 7 from J, leaving 15 bases between them. This CDR3 reads CASSPGGGSEKLFF. The CDR3 DNA is TGTGCCAGCAGCCCCGGGGGGGGGAGTGAAAAACTGTTTTTT.